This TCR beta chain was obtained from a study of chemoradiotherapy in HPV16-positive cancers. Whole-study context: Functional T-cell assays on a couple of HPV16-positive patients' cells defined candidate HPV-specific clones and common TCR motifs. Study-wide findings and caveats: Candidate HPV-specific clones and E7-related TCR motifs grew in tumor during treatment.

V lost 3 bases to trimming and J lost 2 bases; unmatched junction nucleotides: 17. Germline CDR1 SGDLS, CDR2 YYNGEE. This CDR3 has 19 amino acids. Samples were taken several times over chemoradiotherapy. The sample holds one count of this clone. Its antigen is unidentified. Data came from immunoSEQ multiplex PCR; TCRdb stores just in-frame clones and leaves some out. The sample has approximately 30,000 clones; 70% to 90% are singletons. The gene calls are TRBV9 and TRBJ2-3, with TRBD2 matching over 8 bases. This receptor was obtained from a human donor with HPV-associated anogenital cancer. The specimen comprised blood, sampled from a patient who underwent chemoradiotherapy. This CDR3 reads CASSEAELAGWIYTDTQYF. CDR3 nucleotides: TGTGCCAGCAGCGAAGCGGAGCTAGCGGGTTGGATTTACACAGATACGCAGTATTTT.